Listed below are T cell receptor beta chains from one sample, sequenced in a study of CD8 T cells in Susac syndrome. Via MiXCR, TCRdb re-called the immunoSEQ multiplex PCR reads, giving one row per CDR3 protein. Of under 20,000 distinct CDR3 sequences in the sample, approximately 95% were seen once. Specimen: CD8+ T cells from PBMCs. The receptor source for this set is a human donor in good health. The CDR3 runs from the conserved cysteine through the conserved F or W. Fields, in order: J gene, clone size, V gene, D gene, CDR3 DNA, CDR3 protein. The D gene is left open where the match is weak. Where a row states a size, it is once, few, many or the class of an expanded clone; other rows omit it.

TRBJ2-7	once	TRBV7-9	NA	TGTGCCAGCAGCGATGACATCGAGCAGTACTTC	CASSDDIEQYF
TRBJ2-1	NA	TRBV20-1	TRBD2	TGCAGTGCTAGAGATTTGGGGCGGGGGGCATACAATGAGCAGTTCTTC	CSARDLGRGAYNEQFF
TRBJ2-2	NA	TRBV27	NA	TGTGCCAGCAGTTGGAGTCTCACCGGGGAGCTGTTTTTT	CASSWSLTGELFF
TRBJ2-1	few	TRBV6-1	NA	TGTGCCAATGAGGAGGGAGTGAATGAGCAGTTCTTC	CANEEGVNEQFF
TRBJ2-1	NA	TRBV7-9	NA	TGTGCCAGCAGCTGGAGCTATCAGCAGTTCTTC	CASSWSYQQFF
TRBJ2-3	NA	TRBV23-1	NA	TGCGCCAGCAGTCCCGCGGGCTTGAACACAGATACGCAGTATTTT	CASSPAGLNTDTQYF
TRBJ1-5	NA	TRBV28	NA	TGTGCCAGCAGTTTAAGGCCCCAGCATTTT	CASSLRPQHF
TRBJ2-1	NA	TRBV3-1	TRBD2	TGTGCCAGCAGCGTTCGACTAGCGGAGGGGGGATCTATCTCCTACAATGAGCAGTTCTTC	CASSVRLAEGGSISYNEQFF
TRBJ2-5	NA	TRBV7-9	TRBD2	TGTGCCAGCAGCTTAGCGATAGCGGGTAAAGAGACCCAGTACTTC	CASSLAIAGKETQYF
TRBJ2-7	NA	TRBV19	TRBD1	TGTGCCAGTAGTAAAGACAGGGACGAGCAGTACTTC	CASSKDRDEQYF
TRBJ2-3	NA	TRBV15	NA	TGTGCCACCACAACCGGGACCCTTCCCGATACGCAGTATTTT	CATTTGTLPDTQYF
TRBJ1-2	NA	TRBV27	NA	TGTGCCAGCAGTTTGGTGGGCGGTTTTGAGGACTATGGCTACACCTTC	CASSLVGGFEDYGYTF
TRBJ1-1	NA	TRBV6-2/TRBV6-3	NA	TGTGCCAGCAGTTACCCGGAACCTGAAGCTTTCTTT	CASSYPEPEAFF
TRBJ2-5	NA	TRBV28	NA	TGTGCCAGCGGTCGGGGGCGGGAGAGGGAGACCCAGTACTTC	CASGRGRERETQYF
TRBJ2-1	NA	TRBV29-1	NA	TGCAGCGTTGAAGATCTGCGAAGACGGCAGTTCTTC	CSVEDLRRRQFF
TRBJ2-7	NA	TRBV7-9	NA	TGTGCCAGCAGCTTAGTGGGAGCACTCTACGAGCAGTACTTC	CASSLVGALYEQYF
TRBJ1-5	NA	TRBV7-8	NA	TGTGCCTCGTCACGGGGATACAATCAGCCCCAGCATTTT	CASSRGYNQPQHF
TRBJ2-7	NA	TRBV28	TRBD2	TGTGCCAGCAGTTTTGGTCTAGCGGGGTACGAGCAGTACTTC	CASSFGLAGYEQYF
TRBJ1-2	NA	TRBV30	NA	TGTGCCTGGAGTGATTTAGGGATGAGCTATGGCTACACCTTC	CAWSDLGMSYGYTF
TRBJ2-1	NA	TRBV29-1	TRBD2	TGCAGCGTCCCCGATGGGGGGGTTGGATCCAATGAGCAGTTCTTC	CSVPDGGVGSNEQFF
TRBJ1-1	NA	TRBV13	TRBD1	TGTGCCAGCAGCCCGATGACAGGGGGTCCTGAAGCTTTCTTT	CASSPMTGGPEAFF
TRBJ2-7	NA	TRBV30	NA	TGTGCCTGGAGGCCCAGGGGCACCTACGAGCAGTACTTC	CAWRPRGTYEQYF
TRBJ2-6	NA	TRBV7-9	NA	TGTGCCAGCAGCTCTCAAAGCTCTGGGGCCAACGTCCTGACTTTC	CASSSQSSGANVLTF
TRBJ2-1	NA	TRBV6-6	NA	TGTGCCAGCAGTTACTCGGGAGTGGCCCTCTACAATGAGCAGTTCTTC	CASSYSGVALYNEQFF
TRBJ2-1	NA	TRBV11-3	TRBD2	TGTGCCAGCAGCCCCACCTCCGGACTAGCGGGAGCAGATGAGCAGTTCTTC	CASSPTSGLAGADEQFF
TRBJ1-1	NA	TRBV13	NA	TGTGCCAGCAGCCAGGAGATCGGACGGATAAACACTGAAGCTTTCTTT	CASSQEIGRINTEAFF
TRBJ2-3	NA	TRBV20-1	TRBD2	TGCAGTGCCACGCCGGAAAGCGGGGGAGACACAGATACGCAGTATTTT	CSATPESGGDTDTQYF
TRBJ2-7	NA	TRBV30	NA	TGTGCCTGGAGTGGAACGGGGAAGTACTACGAGCAGTACTTC	CAWSGTGKYYEQYF
TRBJ2-1	NA	TRBV7-2	NA	TGTGCCAGCAGCTTCGAGCCCGTCAATGAGCAGTTCTTC	CASSFEPVNEQFF
TRBJ2-7	NA	TRBV15	NA	TGTGCCACCAGCAGCCCCGACGCGTTTTGGCAGTACTTC	CATSSPDAFWQYF
TRBJ1-1	NA	TRBV7-9	NA	TGTGCCAGCAGCCCACCCGTGAACACTGAAGCTTTCTTT	CASSPPVNTEAFF
TRBJ2-2	NA	TRBV27	NA	TGTGCCAGCAGTTCATACAGGGTTTGGGAGCTGTTTTTT	CASSSYRVWELFF
TRBJ2-3	NA	TRBV7-3	NA	TGTGCCAGCAGCCTTGGGGCAGATACGCAGTATTTT	CASSLGADTQYF
TRBJ2-2	NA	TRBV9	NA	TGTGCCAGCAGCGGTGAGCTTTTGGCCGGGGAGCTGCTTTTT	CASSGELLAGELLF
TRBJ1-5	NA	TRBV27	TRBD1	TGTGCCAGCGCAGGACAGGGGGCGATGCCCCAGCATTTT	CASAGQGAMPQHF
TRBJ2-1	NA	TRBV29-1	NA	TGCAGCGTTGATGGATCCGGAGTGGAAAATGAGCAGTTCTTC	CSVDGSGVENEQFF
TRBJ1-1	NA	TRBV2	NA	TGTGCCAGCAGTGAGTTTCTGAACACTGAAGCTTTCTTT	CASSEFLNTEAFF
TRBJ2-2	NA	TRBV19	TRBD1	TGTGCCAGTAGTATCTTCCGGGACAGGGGGCGAAAGATTCGAATCGGGGAGCTGTTTTTT	CASSIFRDRGRKIRIGELFF
TRBJ1-5	NA	TRBV11-1	TRBD1	TGTGCCAGCAGCTTAGATTTAGGATACCTGGGACAGGCGTTCAATCAGCCCCAGCATTTT	CASSLDLGYLGQAFNQPQHF
TRBJ2-7	few	TRBV29-1	TRBD1	TGCAGCGTTGAATCAGGGGGCCCCTACGAGCAGTACTTC	CSVESGGPYEQYF
TRBJ2-3	NA	TRBV7-9	NA	TGTGCCAGCAGCCCTGCCATTTCGTCTAGCACAGATACGCAGTATTTT	CASSPAISSSTDTQYF
TRBJ2-1	NA	TRBV6-6	NA	TGTGCCAGCAGTATCAGCAACTCCTACAATGAGCAGTTCTTC	CASSISNSYNEQFF
TRBJ2-1	once	TRBV5-6	NA	TGTGCCAGCAGCTTGGTGGCAAATGAGCAGTTCTTC	CASSLVANEQFF
TRBJ2-7	NA	TRBV28	NA	TGTGCCAGCAGTTTCAGAGGGGTATACGAGCAGTACTTC	CASSFRGVYEQYF
TRBJ1-2	NA	TRBV4-2	NA	TGTGCCAGCAGCCAAGGTGTGGATGGCTACACCTTC	CASSQGVDGYTF
TRBJ1-4	NA	TRBV12-3/TRBV12-4	TRBD1	TGTGCCAGCAGTCGGTGGACAGGGCATTATTCAACTAATGAAAAACTGTTTTTT	CASSRWTGHYSTNEKLFF
TRBJ2-6	NA	TRBV28	NA	TGTGCCAGCACTCCCCAGGGGTGGGGAGATGGGGCCAACGTCCTGACTTTC	CASTPQGWGDGANVLTF
TRBJ2-6	NA	TRBV19	TRBD1	TGTGCCAGTAGACCGGGACAGGAAAGCTCTGGGGCCAACGTCCTGACTTTC	CASRPGQESSGANVLTF
TRBJ2-7	NA	TRBV7-9	NA	TGTGCCAGCAGCCCCCCGGGCCGAGGGAACTACGAGCAGTACTTC	CASSPPGRGNYEQYF
TRBJ2-1	NA	TRBV2	NA	TGTGCCCTCAGGGGACGGAATGAGCAGTTCTTC	CALRGRNEQFF
TRBJ2-5	once	TRBV9	NA	TGTGCCAGCAGCGTAGACAGGCAAGAGACCCAGTACTTC	CASSVDRQETQYF
TRBJ1-2	NA	TRBV2	NA	TGTGCCAGCAGTGAAGGGGCTCTCTCTGGTTATGGCTACACCTTC	CASSEGALSGYGYTF
TRBJ2-7	once	TRBV9	TRBD2	TGTGCCAGCAGCGTCAGCGGGAACCCGTCCTACGAGCAGTACTTC	CASSVSGNPSYEQYF